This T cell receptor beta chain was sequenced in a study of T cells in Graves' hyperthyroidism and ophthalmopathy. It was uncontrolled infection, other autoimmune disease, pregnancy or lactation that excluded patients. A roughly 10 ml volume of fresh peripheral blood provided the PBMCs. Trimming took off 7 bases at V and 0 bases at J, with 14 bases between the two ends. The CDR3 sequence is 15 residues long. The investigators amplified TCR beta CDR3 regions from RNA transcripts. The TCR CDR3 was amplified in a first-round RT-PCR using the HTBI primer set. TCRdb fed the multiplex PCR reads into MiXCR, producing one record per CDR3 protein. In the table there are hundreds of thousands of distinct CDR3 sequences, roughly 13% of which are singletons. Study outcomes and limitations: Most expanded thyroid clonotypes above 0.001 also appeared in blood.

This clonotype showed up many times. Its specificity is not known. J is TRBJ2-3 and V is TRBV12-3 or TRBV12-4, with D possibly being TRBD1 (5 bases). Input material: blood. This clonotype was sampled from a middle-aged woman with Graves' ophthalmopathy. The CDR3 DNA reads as TGTGCCAGCAAGTGGCAGGGAATGAGCACAGATACGCAGTATTTT. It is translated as CASKWQGMSTDTQYF.